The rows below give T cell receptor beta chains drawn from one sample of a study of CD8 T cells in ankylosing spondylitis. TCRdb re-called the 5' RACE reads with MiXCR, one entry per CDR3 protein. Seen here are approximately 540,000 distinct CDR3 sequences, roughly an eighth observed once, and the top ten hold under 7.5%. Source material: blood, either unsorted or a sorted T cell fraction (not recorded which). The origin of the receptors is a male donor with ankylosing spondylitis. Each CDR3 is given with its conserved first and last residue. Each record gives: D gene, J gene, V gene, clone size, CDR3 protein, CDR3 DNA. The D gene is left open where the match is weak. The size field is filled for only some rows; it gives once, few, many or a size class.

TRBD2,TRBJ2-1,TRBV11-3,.,CASSPPRERETNEQFF,TGTGCCAGCAGCCCACCAAGGGAGCGGGAGACCAATGAGCAGTTCTTC
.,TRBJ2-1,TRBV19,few,CASSMKPGLYNEQFF,TGTGCCAGTAGTATGAAGCCTGGCCTCTACAATGAGCAGTTCTTC
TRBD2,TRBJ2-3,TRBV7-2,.,CASSLELAGGADTQYF,TGTGCCAGCAGCTTAGAACTAGCGGGAGGGGCAGATACGCAGTATTTT
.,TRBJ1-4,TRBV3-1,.,CASNQEDEKLFF,TGTGCCAGCAACCAGGAGGATGAAAAACTGTTTTTT
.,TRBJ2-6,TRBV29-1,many,CSVEDGREPGNGANVLTF,TGCAGCGTTGAAGATGGTAGGGAGCCAGGGAACGGGGCCAACGTCCTGACTTTC
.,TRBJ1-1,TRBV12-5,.,CASGIREAFF,TGTGCTAGTGGTATCCGCGAAGCTTTCTTT
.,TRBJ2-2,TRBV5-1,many,CASSLVLQRATGELFF,TGCGCCAGCAGCTTGGTACTACAGAGGGCCACCGGGGAGCTGTTTTTT
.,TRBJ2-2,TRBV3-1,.,CASSLIWGTGTGELFF,TGTGCCAGCAGCCTAATATGGGGAACGGGCACCGGGGAGCTGTTTTTT
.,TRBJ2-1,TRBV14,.,CASSQGKGSSYNEQFF,TGTGCCAGCAGCCAAGGGAAGGGGAGCTCCTACAATGAGCAGTTCTTC
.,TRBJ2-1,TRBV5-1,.,CASRSLATINNEQFF,TGCGCCAGCAGATCCCTAGCTACTATAAACAATGAGCAGTTCTTC
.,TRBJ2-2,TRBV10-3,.,CAISEPDSANTGELFF,TGTGCCATCAGTGAGCCCGACAGCGCGAACACCGGGGAGCTGTTTTTT
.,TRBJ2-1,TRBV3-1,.,CASSQGPLGQAYNEQFF,TGTGCCAGCAGCCAAGGACCCCTCGGGCAGGCCTACAATGAGCAGTTCTTC
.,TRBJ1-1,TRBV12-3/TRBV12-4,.,CASTGTEVNTEAFF,TGTGCCAGCACCGGGACGGAGGTGAACACTGAAGCTTTCTTT
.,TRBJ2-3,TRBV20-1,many,CSASELEYTQYF,TGCAGTGCTAGTGAACTCGAATATACGCAGTATTTT
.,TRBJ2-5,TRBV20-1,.,CSARDGARDQKETQYF,TGCAGTGCTAGAGATGGGGCCAGGGATCAGAAAGAGACCCAGTACTTC
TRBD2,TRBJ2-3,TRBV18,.,CASSPPGGASDTQYF,TGTGCCAGCTCACCCCCGGGGGGGGCGTCAGATACGCAGTATTTT
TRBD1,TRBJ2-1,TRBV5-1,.,CASSLDNRRTGVGEQFF,TGCGCCAGCAGCTTGGATAATAGGCGGACAGGGGTTGGTGAGCAGTTCTTC
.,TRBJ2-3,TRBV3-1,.,CASSRGDRDTQYF,TGTGCCAGCAGCCGAGGTGATCGGGATACGCAGTATTTT
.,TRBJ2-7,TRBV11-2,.,CASSPTSALRRYEQYF,TGTGCCAGCAGCCCTACCTCGGCTCTTCGGAGGTACGAGCAGTACTTC
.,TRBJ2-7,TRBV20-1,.,CSAARARWDYEQYF,TGCAGTGCGGCTCGGGCCAGGTGGGACTACGAGCAGTACTTC
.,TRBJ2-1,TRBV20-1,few,CSASRGPIRNNEQFF,TGCAGTGCTTCCAGGGGACCCATAAGGAACAATGAGCAGTTCTTC
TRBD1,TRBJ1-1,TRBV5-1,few,CASSLIRGQTEAFF,TGCGCCAGCAGCTTAATTAGGGGGCAGACTGAAGCTTTCTTT